The 14 T cell receptor beta chains below come from one sample, sequenced in a study of blood T cell repertoires in COVID-19. The repertoire was sequenced with immunoSEQ multiplex PCR; TCRdb's copy has only in-frame clones and lacks some. In the table there are 52,000 or so clones, more than 90% of which are singletons. Input material: peripheral blood. The receptors here all came from a man aged 50 to 59 with acute or convalescent COVID-19.

This clone was recorded once. The chain links TRBV20-1 to TRBJ2-7; unclear D gene. CDR3 length equals 11 residues. V lost 4 bases, J lost 1 base, and 5 bases lay in between. The germline V gene encodes CDR1 DFQATT and CDR2 SNEGSKA (reference sequence). The CDR3 DNA follows: TGCAGTGCTACGGAGTCCTACGAGCAGTACTTC. Its translation: CSATESYEQYF.

The chain is built from TRBV11-3 and TRBJ2-1; TRBD2 matches 14 bases. V was clipped by 4 bases and J by 3 bases; unmatched bases: 2. There are 16 residues in the CDR3. Germline V gene data show CDR1 as SGHNT and CDR2 as YENEEA. The CDR3 DNA is TGTGCCAGCAGCTCGGGACTAGCGGGAGTCTACAATGAGCAGTTCTTC. Its protein product is CASSSGLAGVYNEQFF.

V gene TRBV2 combines with J gene TRBJ1-3; 8 bases match TRBD1. Germline CDR1 SNHLY, CDR2 FYNNEI. This CDR3 is built from 16 residues. The ends lost 2 bases at V and 0 bases at J; junction bases unmatched: 3. CDR3 protein: CASSERDRFSGNTIYF. In nucleotides, the CDR3 is TGTGCCAGCAGTGAACGGGACAGGTTCTCTGGAAACACCATATATTTT.

CDR3 sequence reads: CASSSLAGGQETQYF. The DNA of the CDR3 is TGTGCCAGCAGTTCTCTAGCGGGAGGGCAAGAGACCCAGTACTTC. The V call is TRBV27, the J call TRBJ2-5, with 12 bases that match TRBD2. The CDR3 spans 15 residues. Germline assignment: CDR1 MNHEY and CDR2 SMNVEV (reference sequence). V was pared by 4 bases and J by 2 bases, with 2 bases of the junction left unmatched.

The chain is built from TRBV30 and TRBJ1-4; tentatively, D is TRBD1 (6 bases). The CDR3 totals 15 residues. Trimming removed 1 base at V and 6 bases at J, with 15 bases between. Germline lookup yields CDR1 GTSNPN and CDR2 SVGIG (reference sequence). CDR3 nucleotide sequence: TGTGCCTGGAGTGGGGGAGGGGGACCGTATGAAAAACTGTTTTTT. Its protein product is CAWSGGGGPYEKLFF.

This clone occurred once. This chain connects TRBV11-2 to TRBJ2-3; 11 bases line up with TRBD2. J was trimmed by 2 bases and V by 5 bases; bases with no gene match: 9. Germline assignment: CDR1 SGHAT and CDR2 FQNNGV. The CDR3 contains 17 residues. DNA for the CDR3: TGTGCCAGCAGCCAATCCACTAGCGGGAGATTCACAGATACGCAGTATTTT. Protein sequence: CASSQSTSGRFTDTQYF.

The V call is TRBV9, the J call TRBJ1-2, with 10 positions matching TRBD1. The CDR3 has 14 amino acids. CDR1 is SGDLS, CDR2 YYNGEE, per germline. The ends lost 0 bases at V and 11 bases at J; junction bases unmatched: 7. Here the CDR3 reads CASSVGGTGEYYTF. The CDR3 bases are TGTGCCAGCAGCGTAGGTGGGACAGGGGAATATTACACCTTC.

The chain employs TRBV7-9 and TRBJ2-1; 10 bases are shared with TRBD2. After removal of 5 bases from V and 9 bases from J, the junction contained 16 bases not matched to a gene. The germline V gene has CDR1 SEHNR and CDR2 FQNEAQ (reference sequence). The CDR3 spans 17 residues. Written as DNA, the CDR3 is TGTGCCAGCAGCCCAGCGGGGGGGCTAGCGGGAGCAAGTGAGCAGTTCTTC. Translating gives CASSPAGGLAGASEQFF. Complete variable domain (other parts from reference TRBV7-9 and TRBJ2-1): DTGVSQNPRHKITKRGQNVTFRCDPISEHNRLYWYRQTLGQGPEFLTYFQNEAQLEKSRLLSDRFSAERPKGSFSTLEIQRTEQGDSAMYLCASSPAGGLAGASEQFFGPGTRLTVL.

The chain is built from TRBV7-2 and TRBJ2-3; D call uncertain. The CDR3 extends over 14 amino acids. Germline CDR1 and CDR2: SGHTA and FQGNSA. The germline V and J ends were trimmed by 5 bases and 3 bases, with 12 bases remaining between them. CDR3 nucleotides: TGTGCCAGCAGCAGCAGACACCGAACAGATACGCAGTATTTT. Protein sequence: CASSSRHRTDTQYF.

The V call is TRBV5-4, the J call TRBJ2-2; TRBD2 matches at 7 bases. Germline CDR1 SGHNT, CDR2 YYREEE (reference sequence). This CDR3 region has 16 residues. J gave up 4 bases and V 1 base, and 7 bases lay outside the gene matches. The CDR3 sequence: CASSLFGGSRTGELFF. As DNA, the CDR3 is TGTGCCAGCAGCTTGTTCGGCGGGAGCCGCACCGGGGAGCTGTTTTTT. Drawing the rest from reference TRBV5-4 and TRBJ2-2, the complete variable domain is ETGVTQSPTHLIKTRGQQVTLRCSSQSGHNTVSWYQQALGQGPQFIFQYYREEENGRGNFPPRFSGLQFPNYSSELNVNALELDDSALYLCASSLFGGSRTGELFFGEGSRLTVL.

The gene calls are TRBV11-1 and TRBJ2-5, with 11 bases aligning to TRBD2. CDR1 SGHAT and CDR2 FQDESV come from the germline V gene (reference sequence). V was pared by 2 bases and J by 4 bases, with 3 bases of the junction left unmatched. This CDR3 has 15 amino acids. In nucleotides, the CDR3 is TGTGCCAGCAGCTTAAGTAGCGGGAGGGGAGAGACCCAGTACTTC. Translating gives CASSLSSGRGETQYF.

The chain recombines TRBV6-5 with TRBJ2-2, with TRBD1 identical over 8 bases. V lost 10 bases, J lost 3 bases, and 4 bases stayed unmatched. This CDR3 has 13 residues. Germline-derived CDR1 and CDR2 are MNHEY and SVGAGI. The CDR3 sequence: CANGQGHTGELFF. In DNA form, the CDR3 reads TGTGCCAACGGACAGGGACACACCGGGGAGCTGTTTTTT.

CDR3 bases: TGCAGCGCCGACCTGGGCTCTAACTATGGCTACACCTTC. This gives the protein CSADLGSNYGYTF. This chain joins TRBV29-1 and TRBJ1-2; D unresolved. Germline V lookup: CDR1 SQVTM, CDR2 ANQGSEA. V was trimmed by 7 bases and J by 0 bases, leaving 12 bases between them. CDR3 size: 13 residues. Drawing the rest from reference TRBV29-1 and TRBJ1-2, the complete variable domain is SAVISQKPSRDICQRGTSLTIQCQVDSQVTMMFWYRQQPGQSLTLIATANQGSEATYESGFVIDKFPISRPNLTFSTLTVSNMSPEDSSIYLCSADLGSNYGYTFGSGTRLTVV.

DNA of the CDR3: TGTGCCAGCAGCCCTAGGACAGGGCCCGAGCAGTACTTC. Residues: CASSPRTGPEQYF. The chain joins TRBV27 to TRBJ2-7; 8 bases are a match to TRBD1. The germline V gene has CDR1 MNHEY and CDR2 SMNVEV (reference sequence). The V gene end was trimmed by 6 bases and the J gene end by 6 bases; junction bases not matched to a gene: 7. The CDR3 length is 13 residues.